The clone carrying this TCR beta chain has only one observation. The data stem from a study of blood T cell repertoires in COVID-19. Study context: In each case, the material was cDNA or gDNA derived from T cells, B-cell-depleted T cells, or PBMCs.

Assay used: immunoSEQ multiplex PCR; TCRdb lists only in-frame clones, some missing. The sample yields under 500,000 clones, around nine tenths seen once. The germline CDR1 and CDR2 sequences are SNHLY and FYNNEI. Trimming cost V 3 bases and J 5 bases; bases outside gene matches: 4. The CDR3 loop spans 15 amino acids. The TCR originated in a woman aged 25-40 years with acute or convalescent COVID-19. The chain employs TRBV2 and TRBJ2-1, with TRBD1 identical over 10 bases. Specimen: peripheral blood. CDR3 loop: CASSEDRGVNNEQFF. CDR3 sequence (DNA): TGTGCCAGCAGTGAGGACAGGGGGGTCAACAATGAGCAGTTCTTC.